The entry below describes one T cell receptor beta chain. These data originate in a study of blood T cell repertoires in COVID-19. Looked up from germline, CDR1 is SGHRS and CDR2 is YFSETQ. The CDR3 runs 20 residues. Trimming at V came to 4 bases and at J to 3 bases, leaving 15 bases not matched to a gene. Clones were sequenced by immunoSEQ multiplex PCR, and TCRdb holds only the in-frame ones, with some missing. This table holds 300,000 or so clones, about 82% found once. The sample taken for sequencing was peripheral blood. The clonotype was recovered from a woman in her fifties or sixties with acute or convalescent COVID-19. The chain carries TRBV5-1 and TRBJ2-3, with 15 bases matching TRBD2. The CDR3 DNA sequence: TGCGCCAGCAGCCCCCTGACCCCGGGACTAGCGGGAGGAGGGACAGATACGCAGTATTTT. It specifies CASSPLTPGLAGGGTDTQYF.